Reported below is one T cell receptor (beta chain). Its cognate antigen is unknown. The data were obtained in a study of cytomegalovirus exposure and HLA in healthy donors. Study findings and constraints: A few CMV-associated chains were confirmed in vitro to be specific for CMV antigens. Researchers catalogued some 160 TCR beta chains as cytomegalovirus-associated.

The method was immunoSEQ multiplex PCR; TCRdb's version includes in-frame clones alone and lacks a portion of them. The profile shows about 64,000 clones, approximately 90% of them singletons. V was trimmed by 4 bases and J by 1 base, leaving 17 bases between them. The CDR3 consists of 16 residues. CDR1 SEHNR and CDR2 FQNEAQ come from the germline V gene (reference sequence). The TCR was taken from a woman between 18 and 29 years old in good health and CMV-seronegative. The chain has TRBV7-9 and TRBJ2-7; D gene uncertain. The source material was PBMCs. The CDR3 reads CASSYLRTDPSYEQYF. CDR3 nucleotide sequence: TGTGCCAGCAGCTATCTTCGAACTGATCCTTCCTACGAGCAGTACTTC.